The rows below give T cell receptor beta chains drawn from one sample of a study of T cell responses to AZD1222 COVID-19 vaccine. Sequencing was performed with immunoSEQ multiplex PCR; in TCRdb, only in-frame clones are kept and a portion is missing. The table lists 90,000 to 150,000 clones, approximately 83% of them singletons. The material was peripheral blood, obtained on day 0 of AZD1222 vaccination. All receptors come from an adult in good health. CDR3s leave out the opening cysteine and the closing phenylalanine or tryptophan.

v_call cdr3_aa
TRBV7-2 ASSPSGDQPQH
TRBV25-1 ASSEKTMGQRDQPQH
TRBV10-3 ALRQDGNTEAF
TRBV7-9 ASRPGGIGNQPQH
TRBV12-3/TRBV12-4 ASSDRGQPQH
TRBV19 ASRLNYGDYGYT
TRBV5-1 ASSEQGTDTQY
TRBV5-1 ASSLVGHQYGNTIY
TRBV15 ATSRVTTGSNQPQH
TRBV5-6 ASSLGRRDYGYT
TRBV28 ASRLTQGSGNQPQH
TRBV11-1 ASSSRTGGNGYT
TRBV11-3 ASSLGVSRATYEQY
TRBV6-5 ASSKGQTPYEQY
TRBV30 AWSITTGGSLVSPLH
TRBV3-1/TRBV3-2 ASSQDLGGYT
TRBV7-9 ASSIKHRQPQH
TRBV7-2 ASSPIGLAGGRTGELF
TRBV19 ASGPRQYSNQPQH
TRBV7-2 ASSKRQGENYGYT
TRBV30 AWSPRGNTEAF
TRBV27 ASSFTGGWSYEQY
TRBV4-1 ASSLGERDRYNEQF
TRBV7-2 ASSPYPGGRAEAF
TRBV9 ASSPQGGVHEQY
TRBV5-4 ASRPGLDRADTQY
TRBV6-5 ASSYSFLTEAF
TRBV29-1 SAKDGGNTIY
TRBV5-4 ASSAPKGDPAIKQY
TRBV4-3 ASSQLSPGLAGSEQF
TRBV2 ASKGSVPGQGGGNQPQH
TRBV6-2/TRBV6-3 ASSSLTGQETQY
TRBV18 ASSPPATGIEKLF
TRBV5-4 ASSSVKAGPYGYT
TRBV7-2 ASSLGGATGVRPQH
TRBV7-9 ASSWAGTSGSYEQY
TRBV3-1/TRBV3-2 ASSQVRSSGNTIY
TRBV5-6 ASSFEYEQY
TRBV24-1 ATSDPSGDEQF
TRBV27 ASRPTSGANNEQF
TRBV2 ASSPLSTNEKLF
TRBV19 ASSIQGHGYT
TRBV24-1 ATSENNGLAGASNTGELF
TRBV30 AWSGGSNQPQH
TRBV5-1 ASSYTGTKNTGELF
TRBV6-2/TRBV6-3 ASSLLPGRTRSTDTQY
TRBV3-1/TRBV3-2 ASSQRTGEQPQH
TRBV30 AWRPGGQGAYNEQY
TRBV20-1 SASRVSSYNEQF
TRBV4-2 ASSQDAVIGPGYT
TRBV6-6 ASSTTESEAF
TRBV19 ASSIDPQWEQY
TRBV19 ASSIEGSYGYT
TRBV24-1 EPNQLTQPQH
TRBV5-6 ASSLAGSNYNEQF